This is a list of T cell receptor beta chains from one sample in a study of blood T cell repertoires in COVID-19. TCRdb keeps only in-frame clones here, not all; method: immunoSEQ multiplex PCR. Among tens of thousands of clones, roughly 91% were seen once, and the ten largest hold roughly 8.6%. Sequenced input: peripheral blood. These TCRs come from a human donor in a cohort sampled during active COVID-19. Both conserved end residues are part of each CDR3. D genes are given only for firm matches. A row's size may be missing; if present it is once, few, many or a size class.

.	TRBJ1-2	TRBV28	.	TGTGCCAGCAGTTTGGCAGGCAACTATGGCTACACCTTC	CASSLAGNYGYTF
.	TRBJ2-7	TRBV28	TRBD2	TGTGCCAGCAGTTTAAGCGGGGGGGGAAGCTCCTACGAGCAGTACTTC	CASSLSGGGSSYEQYF
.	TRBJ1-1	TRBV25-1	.	TGTGCCAGCTGCGGATGGAGGGAGAACACTGAAGCTTTCTTT	CASCGWRENTEAFF
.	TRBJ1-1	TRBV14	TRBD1	TGTGCCAGCAGCCAAGTCAGGGGGCGGGTTTACACTGAAGCTTTCTTT	CASSQVRGRVYTEAFF
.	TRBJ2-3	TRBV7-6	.	TGTGCCAGCAGCTTAGGAGAGGGAGATACGCAGTATTTT	CASSLGEGDTQYF
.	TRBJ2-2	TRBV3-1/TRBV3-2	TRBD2	TGTGCCAGCGAACGCCGGGGGGGGTTCGGGGAGCTGTTTTTT	CASERRGGFGELFF
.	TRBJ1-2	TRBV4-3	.	TGCGCCAGCAGCCAGGGGGGGGACTATGGCTACACCTTC	CASSQGGDYGYTF
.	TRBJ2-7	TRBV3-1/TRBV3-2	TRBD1	TGTGCCAGCAGCCAAGACCCGACAGGGGGCTACGAGCAGTACTTC	CASSQDPTGGYEQYF
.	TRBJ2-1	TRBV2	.	TGTGCCAGCAGTTACCCCTCTCAGAATGAGCAGTTCTTC	CASSYPSQNEQFF
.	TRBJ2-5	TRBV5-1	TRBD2	TGCGCCAGCAGCACGGCCGGCACTAGCGAAGAGACCCAGTACTTC	CASSTAGTSEETQYF
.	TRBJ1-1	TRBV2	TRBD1	TGTGCCAGCAGTGTCTTGACAGGGGGCGCGAGGACTGAAGCTTTCTTT	CASSVLTGGARTEAFF
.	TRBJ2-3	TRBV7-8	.	TGTGCCAGCAGCTTAGGTGAGAGAGATACGCAGTATTTT	CASSLGERDTQYF
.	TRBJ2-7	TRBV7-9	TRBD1	TGTGCCATCCTACCGGGACAGGGCTACGAGCAGTACTTC	CAILPGQGYEQYF
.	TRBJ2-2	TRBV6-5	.	TGTGCCAGCAGGGGACGGGACATCGGCACCGGGGAGCTGTTTTTT	CASRGRDIGTGELFF
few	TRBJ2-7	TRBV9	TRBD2	TGTGCCAGCAGCGTCTGGCGGGAGGGCCGGGGCGAGCAGTACTTC	CASSVWREGRGEQYF
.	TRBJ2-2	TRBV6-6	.	TGTGCCAGCAGTTACTCATCCGGGAACACCGGGGAGCTGTTTTTT	CASSYSSGNTGELFF
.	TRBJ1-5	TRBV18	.	TGTGCCAGCTCGCGCGTTGACCAGGGGACCCGTAGCAATCAGCCCCAGCATTTT	CASSRVDQGTRSNQPQHF
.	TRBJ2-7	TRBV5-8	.	TGTGCCAGCAGCTTCCGTACCCCGGCCGGGGTCGAGCAGTACTTC	CASSFRTPAGVEQYF
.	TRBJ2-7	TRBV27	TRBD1	TGTGCCAGCAGTCCCGGGACAGGGGTTTCCGAGCAGTACTTC	CASSPGTGVSEQYF
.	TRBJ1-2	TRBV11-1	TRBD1	TGTGCCAGCAGTCAAAGACAGGGAACCTATGGCTACACCTTC	CASSQRQGTYGYTF
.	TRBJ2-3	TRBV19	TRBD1	TGTGCCACTATAACAGGGGGTAGTCACAGTACGCAGTATTTT	CATITGGSHSTQYF
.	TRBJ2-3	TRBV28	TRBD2	TGTGCCAGTCTATCAGGGACTAGGCTCCCAGATACGCAGTATTTT	CASLSGTRLPDTQYF
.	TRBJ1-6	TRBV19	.	TGTGCCAGTAGTAGAAGCGGGACCGTAAATTCACCCCTCCACTTT	CASSRSGTVNSPLHF
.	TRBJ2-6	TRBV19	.	TGTGCCAGTAGTATAATGAGGGGGGGCCGAAACTCTGGGGCCAACGTCCTGACTTTC	CASSIMRGGRNSGANVLTF
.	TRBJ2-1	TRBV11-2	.	TGTGCCAGCAGATTACTTAGAGGACGGACTCGCAATGAGCAGTTCTTC	CASRLLRGRTRNEQFF
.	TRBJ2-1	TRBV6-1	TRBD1	TGTGCCAGCAGTGACCGGGACAGGGTGAAAAATGAGCAGTTCTTC	CASSDRDRVKNEQFF
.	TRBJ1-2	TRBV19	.	TGTGCCAGTGCCACCAGGAACTATGGCTACACCTTC	CASATRNYGYTF
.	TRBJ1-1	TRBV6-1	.	TGTGCCAGCAGTGGGAGAAATACCGGGACAACTAAACGCGTCACTGAAGCTTTCTTT	CASSGRNTGTTKRVTEAFF
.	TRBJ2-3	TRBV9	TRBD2	TGTGCCAGCAGCGACCTTCGGGGCGGGGGGGCCCAAGATACGCAGTATTTT	CASSDLRGGGAQDTQYF
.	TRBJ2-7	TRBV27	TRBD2	TGTGCCAGCAGTTTAAGGCTAGCGGGGCACTACGAGCAGTACTTC	CASSLRLAGHYEQYF
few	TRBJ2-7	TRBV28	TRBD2	TGTGCCAGCAGTCTACTAGCGGGAGCATCCGAGCAGTACTTC	CASSLLAGASEQYF